What follows are 15 T cell receptor beta chains derived from one specimen sequenced in a study of CD8+CD57+ T cells in acquired aplastic anemia. It was genomic DNA that served as the template for profiling TCR beta VDJ and CDR3. MiXCR, run by TCRdb on the reads, gives a single entry per CDR3 protein. The sample yields 400,000 to 450,000 distinct CDR3 sequences, about 70% seen once. What was sequenced was sorted CD4+, CD8+, or CD8+CD57+ T cells (not recorded which) from PBMCs. The origin of the receptors is a human donor in good health, serving as a control.

The V call is TRBV6-4, the J call TRBJ2-3; 7 bases are a match to TRBD1. CDR1 MRHNA and CDR2 SNTAGT come from the germline V gene. V lost 5 bases, J lost 6 bases, and 2 bases stayed unmatched. The CDR3 consists of 12 residues. For the CDR3, the DNA is TGTGCCAGCAGTCAACAGGGGGATACGCAGTATTTT. Its protein is CASSQQGDTQYF.

This clonotype has only one observation. This sequence joins TRBV6-6 and TRBJ1-1; D gene uncertain. The V end lost 11 bases, the J end lost 8 bases, and 9 bases lay between the germline ends. From germline, CDR1 is MNHNY and CDR2 SVGAGI (reference sequence). This CDR3 spans 9 amino acids. The CDR3 coding sequence is TGTGCCTCCGGGTGGGAAGCTTTCTTT. It is translated as CASGWEAFF.

Points on this clonotype: The junction departs from the called germline gene at one end, perhaps through a read error. V and J are TRBV11-3 and TRBJ1-2; the D is unclear. The germline V gene encodes CDR1 SGHNT and CDR2 YENEEA. The CDR3 length is 16 residues. The CDR3 spells CASSEGSPTPHNGYTF. The CDR3, as DNA: TGCGCCAGCAGCGAGGGCAGCCCGACACCACATAATGGCTACACCTTC.

V usage is TRBV5-4 and J usage is TRBJ1-5, with D hard to call. The CDR3 covers 13 residues. Germline V CDR1 and CDR2: SGHNT, YYREEE (reference sequence). V shed 4 bases and J shed 5 bases, with 10 bases lying between them. In DNA form, the CDR3 reads TGTGCCAGCAGCCCACTAGCTGATCAGCCCCAGCATTTT. Translated, it gives CASSPLADQPQHF.

The chain links TRBV14 to TRBJ2-7, with D perhaps matching TRBD1 (6 bases). Germline assignment: CDR1 SGHDN and CDR2 FVKESK. This CDR3 is 16 amino acids long. Trimming shortened V by 0 bases and J by 4 bases, and 16 bases separated the two germline ends. The DNA for the CDR3 is TGTGCCAGCAGCCAAGAAGGCTGGACAGCGAAATACGAGCAGTACTTC. Its translation: CASSQEGWTAKYEQYF.

This clonotype was seen repeatedly, ten times or more. The chain is built from TRBV6-5 and TRBJ2-1; tentatively, D is TRBD2 (6 bases). The germline V and J ends were trimmed by 6 bases and 0 bases, with 9 bases remaining between them. CDR1 is MNHEY and CDR2 is SVGAGI in the germline V gene. The CDR3 has 14 amino acids. The CDR3 DNA sequence: TGTGCCAGCAGGGACTATAGCTCCTACAATGAGCAGTTCTTC. This gives the protein CASRDYSSYNEQFF.

The count of this clonotype is one. Lacking the conserved final phenylalanine or tryptophan, this CDR3 likely reflects a read error. The gene calls are TRBV10-3 and TRBJ1-2; D may be TRBD1 (6 bases). Germline values: CDR1 ENHRY, CDR2 SYGVKD. The CDR3 covers 14 residues. CDR3 bases: TGTGCCAGCAGTTACGGCAGGGGAGGCTATGGCTACACCGCC. The encoded protein is CASSYGRGGYGYTA.

This clonotype was observed at least ten times. This chain uses TRBV7-2 with TRBJ2-3; 11 bases fit TRBD2. This CDR3 has 17 amino acids. V shed 1 base, J shed 1 base, and the junction held 4 bases outside the gene matches. Germline V gene sequence: CDR1 SGHTA, CDR2 FQGNSA. DNA of the CDR3: TGTGCCAGCAGCTTAGGACTTAGCGGGGGGGGCACAGATACGCAGTATTTT. It specifies CASSLGLSGGGTDTQYF. Looking up the rest from reference TRBV7-2 and TRBJ2-3 gives the full variable domain: GAGVSQSPSNKVTEKGKDVELRCDPISGHTALYWYRQSLGQGLEFLIYFQGNSAPDKSGLPSDRFSAERTGGSVSTLTIQRTQQEDSAVYLCASSLGLSGGGTDTQYFGPGTRLTVL.

As regards this clonotype: Compared with germline, one end of the junction differs, possibly owing to a read error. CDR3 DNA: TGTGCCAGCGCGATTAGCTCCTATGATTCGCCCCTCCACTTT. It encodes CASAISSYDSPLHF. The chain employs TRBV7-3 and TRBJ1-6, with D unresolved. The CDR3 length is 14 residues. CDR1 and CDR2 (germline): SGHTA, FQGTGA.

This clonotype was found once. This chain's CDR3 is CASKESYGYTF. CDR3 DNA: TGTGCCAGCAAAGAGTCCTATGGCTACACCTTC. This chain links TRBV6-2 or TRBV6-3 with TRBJ1-2; D remains unclear. In germline, CDR1 is MNHEY, CDR2 SVGEGT. V lost 7 bases and J 4 bases, leaving 7 bases between the germline ends. The CDR3 spans 11 residues.

This clonotype was seen only once. The genes are TRBV7-2 and TRBJ1-1, with unresolved D. Germline CDR1 SGHTA, CDR2 FQGNSA. Trimming removed 8 bases from V and 13 bases from J, with 26 bases in between. The CDR3 loop spans 14 amino acids. The CDR3 here is CASRVLREDHYFFF. The CDR3 DNA is TGTGCCAGCCGGGTGCTTAGGGAGGACCATTACTTTTTCTTT.

The rearrangement joins TRBV7-3 to TRBJ2-3, with 8 positions matching TRBD1. CDR1 is SGHTA and CDR2 is FQGTGA in the germline V gene. V trimming: 6 bases; J trimming: 6 bases; junction bases outside the gene matches: 2. This CDR3 is 12 amino acids long. CDR3 DNA: TGTGCCAGCAGTTGGACAGGGGATACGCAGTATTTT. Translating gives CASSWTGDTQYF.

The chain links TRBV20-1 to TRBJ1-6, with 7 bases identical to TRBD1. The CDR3 is made up of 13 amino acids. Germline lookup yields CDR1 DFQATT and CDR2 SNEGSKA (reference sequence). V was pared by 5 bases and J by 9 bases, with 7 bases of the junction left unmatched. This chain's CDR3 is CSAVGTAISPLHF. CDR3 nucleotides: TGCAGTGCTGTAGGGACAGCTATTTCACCCCTCCACTTT.

The sample holds many counts of this clonotype. The gene calls are TRBV9 and TRBJ2-3; 10 bases are shared with TRBD2. Trimming cost V 0 bases and J 2 bases; bases outside gene matches: 6. The CDR3 length is 17 residues. Germline values: CDR1 SGDLS, CDR2 YYNGEE. The CDR3 region is CASSVEPSGGITDTQYF. The CDR3 region has the DNA TGTGCCAGCAGCGTAGAGCCTAGCGGGGGTATCACAGATACGCAGTATTTT.

There are many counts of this clonotype. The chain combines TRBV5-1 with TRBJ1-1, with TRBD1 matching 7 bases. The CDR3 is made up of 14 amino acids. The V gene's germline CDR1 is SGHRS and CDR2 YFSETQ. The V gene end was trimmed by 3 bases and the J gene end by 0 bases; junction bases not matched to a gene: 2. The DNA of the CDR3 is TGCGCCAGCAGCTCGACAGGGATGAACACTGAAGCTTTCTTT. It codes for CASSSTGMNTEAFF.